This T cell receptor (beta chain) was documented in a study of blood T cell repertoires in COVID-19. Study-level information: Nucleic acid was either cDNA or gDNA, and it came from T cells, B-cell-depleted T cells, or PBMCs.

The CDR3 is 14 amino acids. V dropped 0 bases and J dropped 8 bases, with 13 bases sitting between them. Libraries were prepared by immunoSEQ multiplex PCR; TCRdb keeps only in-frame clonotypes and omits some of them. The profile shows 110,000 to 150,000 clones, about 84% of them singletons. The source is a woman in her late teens or twenties who had been exposed to COVID-19. The V gene is TRBV23-1, the J gene TRBJ1-2; D not resolved. TRBV23-1 is designated an ORF whose function remains uncertain. The sample consisted of PBMCs or T cells enriched from blood (not recorded which). The CDR3 bases are TGCGCCAGCAGTCAATCCCGGACTATACGCGGCTACACCTTC. Translating gives CASSQSRTIRGYTF.